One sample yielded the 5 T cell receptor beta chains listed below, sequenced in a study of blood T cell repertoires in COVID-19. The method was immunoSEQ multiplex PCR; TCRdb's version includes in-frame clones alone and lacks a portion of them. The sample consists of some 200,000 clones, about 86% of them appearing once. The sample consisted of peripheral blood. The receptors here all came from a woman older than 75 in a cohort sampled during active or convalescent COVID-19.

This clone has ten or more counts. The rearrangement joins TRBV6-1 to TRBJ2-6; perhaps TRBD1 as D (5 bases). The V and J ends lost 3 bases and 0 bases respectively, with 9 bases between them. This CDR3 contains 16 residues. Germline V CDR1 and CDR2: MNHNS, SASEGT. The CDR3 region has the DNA TGTGCCAGCAGTGACGCAGACAGCTCTGGGGCCAACGTCCTGACTTTC. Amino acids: CASSDADSSGANVLTF.

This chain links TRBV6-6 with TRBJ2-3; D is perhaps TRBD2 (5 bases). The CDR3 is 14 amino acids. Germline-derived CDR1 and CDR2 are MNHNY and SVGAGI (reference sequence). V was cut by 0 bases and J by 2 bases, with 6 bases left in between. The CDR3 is CASSYSGVTDTQYF. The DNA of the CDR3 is TGTGCCAGCAGTTACTCGGGAGTCACAGATACGCAGTATTTT.

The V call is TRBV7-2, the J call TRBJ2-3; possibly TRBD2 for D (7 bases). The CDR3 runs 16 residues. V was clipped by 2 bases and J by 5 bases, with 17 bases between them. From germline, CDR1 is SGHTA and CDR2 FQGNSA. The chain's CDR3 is CASSLHLGGAQDTQYF. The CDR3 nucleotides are TGTGCCAGCAGCTTACATTTAGGGGGGGCACAAGATACGCAGTATTTT.

DNA for the CDR3: TGTGCCAGCAGCGTGGCCGGGACAGGGGGCATCTACAGCTCTGGAAACACCATATATTTT. Its translation: CASSVAGTGGIYSSGNTIYF. The V call is TRBV9, the J call TRBJ1-3; TRBD1 agrees at 12 bases. This CDR3 has 20 residues. Germline assignment: CDR1 SGDLS and CDR2 YYNGEE. Trimming took 2 bases from V and 0 from J; bases not matched to a gene: 12.

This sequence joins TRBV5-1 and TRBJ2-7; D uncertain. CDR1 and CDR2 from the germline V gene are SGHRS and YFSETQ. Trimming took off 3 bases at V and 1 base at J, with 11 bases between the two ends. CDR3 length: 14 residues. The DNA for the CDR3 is TGCGCCAGCAGCTCGCTACAGATTTCCTACGAGCAGTACTTC. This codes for CASSSLQISYEQYF. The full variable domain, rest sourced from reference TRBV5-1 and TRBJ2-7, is KAGVTQTPRYLIKTRGQQVTLSCSPISGHRSVSWYQQTPGQGLQFLFEYFSETQRNKGNFPGRFSGRQFSNSRSEMNVSTLELGDSALYLCASSSLQISYEQYFGPGTRLTVT.